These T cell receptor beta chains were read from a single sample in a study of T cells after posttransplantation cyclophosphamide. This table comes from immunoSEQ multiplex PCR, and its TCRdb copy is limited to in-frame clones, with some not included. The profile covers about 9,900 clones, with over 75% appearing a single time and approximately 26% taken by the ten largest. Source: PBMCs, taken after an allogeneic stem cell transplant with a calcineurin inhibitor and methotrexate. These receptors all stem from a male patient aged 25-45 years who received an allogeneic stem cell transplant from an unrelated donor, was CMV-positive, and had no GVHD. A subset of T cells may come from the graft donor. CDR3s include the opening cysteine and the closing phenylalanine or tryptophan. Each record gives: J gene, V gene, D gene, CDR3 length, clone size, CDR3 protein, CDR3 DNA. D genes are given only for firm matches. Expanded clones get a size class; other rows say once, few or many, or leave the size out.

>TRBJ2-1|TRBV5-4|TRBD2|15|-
CASSLLAERYNEQFF
TGTGCCAGCAGCTTACTAGCGGAGAGGTACAATGAGCAGTTCTTC
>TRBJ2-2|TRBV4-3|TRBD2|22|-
CASSQGGQPGLAGGPYTGELFF
TGCGCCAGCAGCCAAGGGGGACAGCCGGGACTAGCGGGAGGGCCCTACACCGGGGAGCTGTTTTTT
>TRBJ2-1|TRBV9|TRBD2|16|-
CASSGGTSGSRNEQFF
TGTGCCAGCAGCGGAGGGACTAGCGGGAGTCGGAATGAGCAGTTCTTC
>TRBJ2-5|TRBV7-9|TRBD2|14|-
CASSFTSEQETQYF
TGTGCCAGCAGCTTTACTAGCGAGCAAGAGACCCAGTACTTC
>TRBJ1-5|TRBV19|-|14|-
CASSIWGGNQPQHF
TGTGCCAGTAGTATTTGGGGAGGCAATCAGCCCCAGCATTTT
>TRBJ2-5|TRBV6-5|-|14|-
CASRKQAIQETQYF
TGTGCCAGCAGGAAACAGGCGATCCAAGAGACCCAGTACTTC
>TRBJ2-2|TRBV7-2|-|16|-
CASSLMRLANTGELFF
TGTGCCAGCAGCTTAATGCGACTCGCGAACACCGGGGAGCTGTTTTTT
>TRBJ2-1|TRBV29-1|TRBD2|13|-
CSAGTGEGREQFF
TGCAGCGCCGGAACGGGGGAGGGTCGTGAGCAGTTCTTC
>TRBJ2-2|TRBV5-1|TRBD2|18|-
CASSLADSGLAGGRELFF
TGCGCCAGCAGCTTGGCGGATTCGGGACTAGCGGGAGGAAGGGAGCTGTTTTTT
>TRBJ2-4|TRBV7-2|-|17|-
CASTFTPLTLAKNIQYF
TGTGCCAGCACTTTCACCCCCCTAACCCTGGCCAAAAACATTCAGTACTTC
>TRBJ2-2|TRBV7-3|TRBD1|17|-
CASSLTFGTGRAGELFF
TGTGCCAGCAGCTTAACGTTCGGGACAGGGCGGGCCGGGGAGCTGTTTTTT
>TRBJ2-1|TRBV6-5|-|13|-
CANRHDLEGEQFF
TGTGCCAACAGACACGATCTGGAGGGGGAGCAGTTCTTC
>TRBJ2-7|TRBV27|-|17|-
CASSLRNDVGLDYEQYF
TGTGCCAGCAGTTTACGTAACGATGTGGGGCTGGACTACGAGCAGTACTTC
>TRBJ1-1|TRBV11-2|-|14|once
CASSIQQGNTEAFF
TGTGCCAGCAGCATACAACAGGGGAACACTGAAGCTTTCTTT
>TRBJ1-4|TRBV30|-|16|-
CAWSVGQGSTNEKLFF
TGTGCCTGGAGTGTTGGGCAGGGCTCTACTAATGAAAAACTGTTTTTT
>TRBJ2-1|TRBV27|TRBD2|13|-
CASSPAPAGAEIF
TGTGCCAGCAGTCCCGCCCCAGCGGGAGCTGAGATCTTC
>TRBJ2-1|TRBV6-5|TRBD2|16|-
CASSYGPSGRYNEQFF
TGTGCCAGCAGTTACGGGCCTAGCGGGAGGTACAATGAGCAGTTCTTC
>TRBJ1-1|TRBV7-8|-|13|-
CASSTRADLGAFF
TGTGCCAGCAGCACCCGAGCGGACCTGGGCGCTTTCTTT
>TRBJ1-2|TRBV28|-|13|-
CASSLRVCYGYTF
TGTGCCAGCAGTCTCAGGGTTTGCTATGGCTACACCTTC
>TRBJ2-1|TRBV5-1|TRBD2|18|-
CASSLTSGRRLGGNEQFF
TGCGCCAGCAGCTTGACTAGCGGGAGAAGGTTGGGGGGCAATGAGCAGTTCTTC
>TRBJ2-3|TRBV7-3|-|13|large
CASSAVATDTQYF
TGTGCCAGCTCTGCGGTAGCCACAGATACGCAGTATTTT
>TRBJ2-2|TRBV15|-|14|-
CATSRDKGTGELFF
TGTGCCACCAGCAGAGATAAGGGGACCGGGGAGCTGTTTTTT
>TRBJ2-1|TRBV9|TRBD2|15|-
CASSRTSGAYNEQFF
TGTGCCAGCAGCAGGACTAGCGGGGCCTACAATGAGCAGTTCTTC
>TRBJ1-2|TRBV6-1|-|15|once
CASTEAGSGPYGYTF
TGTGCCAGCACCGAGGCGGGGAGCGGGCCCTATGGCTACACCTTC
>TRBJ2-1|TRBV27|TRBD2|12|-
CASSFGSGEQFF
TGTGCCAGCAGTTTCGGTAGCGGGGAGCAGTTCTTC
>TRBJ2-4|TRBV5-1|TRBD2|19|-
CASSPMKTSGSRSKNIQYF
TGCGCCAGCAGCCCAATGAAGACTAGCGGGAGCCGGTCCAAAAACATTCAGTACTTC
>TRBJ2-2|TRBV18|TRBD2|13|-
CASSTSVDGELFF
TGTGCCAGTTCGACTAGCGTGGACGGGGAGCTGTTTTTT
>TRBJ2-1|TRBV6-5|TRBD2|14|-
CASRGLAGVGEQFF
TGTGCCAGCAGGGGACTAGCGGGAGTGGGCGAGCAGTTCTTC
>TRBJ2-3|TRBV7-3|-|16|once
CASSPGLPGYTDTQYF
TGTGCCAGCAGCCCCGGACTCCCCGGCTACACAGATACGCAGTATTTT
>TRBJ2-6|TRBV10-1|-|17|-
CASRDGRGASGANVLTF
TGCGCCAGCAGGGATGGACGGGGAGCCTCTGGGGCCAACGTCCTGACTTTC
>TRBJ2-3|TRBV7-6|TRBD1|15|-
CASSVQGRGTDTQYF
TGTGCCAGCAGCGTACAGGGGCGCGGCACAGATACGCAGTATTTT
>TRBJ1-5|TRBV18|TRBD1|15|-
CASSPMGQADQPQHF
TGTGCCAGCTCACCTATGGGACAGGCGGATCAGCCCCAGCATTTT
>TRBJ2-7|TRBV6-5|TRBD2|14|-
CASSARGSRREQYF
TGTGCCAGCAGTGCTCGCGGGAGCCGTCGTGAGCAGTACTTC
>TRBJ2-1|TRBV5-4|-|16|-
CASSSVVGSGLGEQFF
TGTGCCAGCAGCTCGGTAGTGGGGAGTGGGCTGGGTGAGCAGTTCTTC
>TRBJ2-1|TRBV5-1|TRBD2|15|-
CASSFVSGSANEQFF
TGCGCCAGCAGCTTTGTTAGCGGGAGTGCGAATGAGCAGTTCTTC
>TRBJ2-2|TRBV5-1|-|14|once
CASSWTVDTGELFF
TGCGCCAGCAGCTGGACAGTGGACACCGGGGAGCTGTTTTTT
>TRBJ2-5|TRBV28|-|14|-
CASSLSSVQETQYF
TGTGCCAGCAGTTTATCTTCTGTCCAAGAGACCCAGTACTTC
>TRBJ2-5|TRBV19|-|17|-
CASSKGSRAVFQETQYF
TGTGCCAGTAGTAAAGGTTCCAGGGCGGTATTCCAAGAGACCCAGTACTTC
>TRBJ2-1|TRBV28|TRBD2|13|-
CVTRTSGYNEQFF
TGTGTTACTAGGACTAGCGGCTACAATGAGCAGTTCTTC
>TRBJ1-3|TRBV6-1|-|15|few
CASSEDTASGNTIYF
TGTGCCAGCAGTGAAGACACCGCCTCTGGAAACACCATATATTTT
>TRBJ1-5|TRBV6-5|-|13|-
CASSLDRDQPQHF
TGTGCCAGCAGTCTAGACAGAGATCAGCCCCAGCATTTT
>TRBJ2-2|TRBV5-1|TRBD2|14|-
CASSFAGGAGELFF
TGCGCCAGCAGCTTCGCGGGAGGGGCCGGGGAGCTGTTTTTT
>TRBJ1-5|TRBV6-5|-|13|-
CASSTGSNQPQHF
TGTGCCAGCAGTACAGGGAGCAATCAGCCCCAGCATTTT
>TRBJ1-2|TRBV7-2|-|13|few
CASSFGGTPGYTF
TGTGCCAGCAGCTTTGGGGGGACTCCGGGCTACACCTTC
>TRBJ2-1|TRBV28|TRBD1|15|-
CASVMTGGSYNEQFF
TGTGCCAGCGTTATGACAGGGGGATCCTACAATGAGCAGTTCTTC
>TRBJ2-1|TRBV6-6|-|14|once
CASTRDKGDHEQFF
TGTGCCAGCACCCGGGACAAGGGGGACCATGAGCAGTTCTTC
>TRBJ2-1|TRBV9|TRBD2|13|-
CASGTNSYNEQFF
TGTGCCAGCGGGACTAACTCCTACAATGAGCAGTTCTTC
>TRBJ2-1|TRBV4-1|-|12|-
CASSQDREKQFF
TGCGCCAGCAGCCAAGACAGGGAAAAGCAGTTCTTC
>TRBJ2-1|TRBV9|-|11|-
CASSPGSEQFF
TGTGCCAGCAGCCCCGGGAGTGAGCAGTTCTTC
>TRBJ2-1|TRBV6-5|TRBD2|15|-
CASSPSGRASHEQFF
TGTGCCAGCAGTCCTAGCGGGAGGGCCTCCCATGAGCAGTTCTTC
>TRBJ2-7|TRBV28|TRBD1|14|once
CASSDGTGDYEQYF
TGTGCCAGCAGTGACGGGACAGGGGACTACGAGCAGTACTTC
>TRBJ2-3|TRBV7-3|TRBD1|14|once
CASSRRQGTDTQYF
TGTGCCAGCAGCCGTCGACAGGGAACAGATACGCAGTATTTT
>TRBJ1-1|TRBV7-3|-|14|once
CASSPTGLNTEAFF
TGTGCCAGCAGCCCGACAGGCCTGAACACTGAAGCTTTCTTT
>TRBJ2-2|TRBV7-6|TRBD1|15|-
CASRSGGLNTGELFF
TGTGCCAGTAGGTCAGGGGGCTTGAACACCGGGGAGCTGTTTTTT
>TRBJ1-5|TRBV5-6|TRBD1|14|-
CASSSTGQDQPQHF
TGTGCCAGCAGCTCGACAGGGCAAGATCAGCCCCAGCATTTT
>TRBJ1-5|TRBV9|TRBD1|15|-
CASSPGQGYNQPQHF
TGTGCCAGCAGCCCGGGACAGGGATACAATCAGCCCCAGCATTTT